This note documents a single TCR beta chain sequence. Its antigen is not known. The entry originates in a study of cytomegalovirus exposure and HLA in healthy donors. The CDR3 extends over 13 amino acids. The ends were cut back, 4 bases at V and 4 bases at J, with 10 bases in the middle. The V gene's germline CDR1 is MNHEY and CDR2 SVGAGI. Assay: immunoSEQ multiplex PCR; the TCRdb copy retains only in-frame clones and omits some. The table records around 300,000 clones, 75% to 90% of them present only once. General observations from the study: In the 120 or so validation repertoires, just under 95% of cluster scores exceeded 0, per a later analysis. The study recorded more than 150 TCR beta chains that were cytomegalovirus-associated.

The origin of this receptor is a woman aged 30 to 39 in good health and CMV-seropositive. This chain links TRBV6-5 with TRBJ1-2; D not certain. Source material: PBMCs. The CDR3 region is CASSFRGPYGYTF. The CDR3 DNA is TGTGCCAGCAGTTTTCGGGGTCCCTATGGCTACACCTTC.